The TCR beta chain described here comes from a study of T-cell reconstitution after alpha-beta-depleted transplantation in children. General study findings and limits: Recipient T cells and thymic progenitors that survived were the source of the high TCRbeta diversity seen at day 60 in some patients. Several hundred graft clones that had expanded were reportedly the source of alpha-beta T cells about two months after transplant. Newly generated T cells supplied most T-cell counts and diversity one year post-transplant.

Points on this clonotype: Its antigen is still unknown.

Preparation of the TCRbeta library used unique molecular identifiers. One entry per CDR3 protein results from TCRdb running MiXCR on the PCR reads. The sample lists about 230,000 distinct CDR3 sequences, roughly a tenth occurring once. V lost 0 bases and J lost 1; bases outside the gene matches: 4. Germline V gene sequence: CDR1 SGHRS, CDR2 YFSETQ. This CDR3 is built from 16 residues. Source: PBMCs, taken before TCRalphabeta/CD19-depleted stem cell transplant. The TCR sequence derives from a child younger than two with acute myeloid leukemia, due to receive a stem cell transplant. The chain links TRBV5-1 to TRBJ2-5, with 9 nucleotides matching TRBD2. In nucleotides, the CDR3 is TGCGCCAGCAGCTTGGTCGAGACTAGCGGCCAAGAGACCCAGTACTTC. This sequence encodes CASSLVETSGQETQYF.